These 17 T cell receptor beta chains were sequenced from one sample in a study of T cell responses to AZD1222 COVID-19 vaccine. Clones were read by immunoSEQ multiplex PCR, and TCRdb kept only the in-frame ones, dropping some. The sample comprises approximately 170,000 clones, 80% to 95% of which are singletons, and 4.4% rests with the top ten. Sequencing used peripheral blood, obtained on day 0 of AZD1222 vaccination. All receptors come from an adult in good health.

The chain recombines TRBV29-1 with TRBJ1-2; D remains ambiguous. The CDR3 runs to 13 residues. Germline V lookup: CDR1 SQVTM, CDR2 ANQGSEA. The ends were cut back, 5 bases at V and 0 bases at J, with 10 bases in the middle. In nucleotides, the CDR3 is TGCAGCGTTCCAGACGGCGCTAACTATGGCTACACCTTC. It encodes CSVPDGANYGYTF.

The gene calls are TRBV24-1 and TRBJ1-1; the D is unclear. Trimming removed 9 bases from V and 8 bases from J, with 15 bases in between. CDR1 is KGHDR and CDR2 is SFDVKD in the germline V gene. There are 12 residues in the CDR3. The CDR3: CATADFKGEAFF. The CDR3 nucleotides are TGTGCCACCGCGGACTTCAAGGGAGAAGCTTTCTTT.

The J gene is TRBJ2-7, the V gene TRBV13, with a tentative D call TRBD1 (7 bases). CDR3 size: 19 residues. Germline assignment: CDR1 PRHDT and CDR2 FYEKMQ (reference sequence). Trimming took 5 bases from V and 2 from J, leaving 28 bases between them. CDR3 residues: CASSTRDSLRESSPYEQYF. The CDR3 bases are TGTGCCAGCAGCACGCGGGACAGCCTAAGGGAATCTTCCCCCTACGAGCAGTACTTC.

The chain recombines TRBV5-1 with TRBJ2-1; 9 bases fit TRBD2. The V segment lost 2 bases and the J segment 0 bases; nucleotides outside the gene matches: 3. This CDR3 has 16 residues. Germline-derived CDR1 and CDR2 are SGHRS and YFSETQ. The CDR3 region has the DNA TGCGCCAGCAGCTTACTAGCGGGTAGCTCCTACAATGAGCAGTTCTTC. Residues: CASSLLAGSSYNEQFF.

J is TRBJ2-5 and V is TRBV30; 8 positions match TRBD1. Germline V gene sequence: CDR1 GTSNPN, CDR2 SVGIG (reference sequence). The length of the CDR3 is 12 residues. V was clipped by 4 bases and J by 4 bases; unmatched bases: 2. CDR3 coding DNA: TGTGCCTGGAACGACAGGGGAGAGACCCAGTACTTC. Protein sequence: CAWNDRGETQYF.

The CDR3 sequence is CASSPAGLTVLEQYF. The CDR3, as DNA: TGCGCCAGCAGCCCCGCCGGACTAACCGTCCTCGAGCAGTACTTC. The rearrangement joins TRBV5-1 to TRBJ2-7; D might be TRBD2 (6 bases). The CDR3 runs to 15 residues. CDR1 and CDR2 (germline): SGHRS, YFSETQ. Trimming took off 4 bases at V and 6 bases at J, with 20 bases between the two ends. The entire variable domain, with the rest obtained from reference TRBV5-1 and TRBJ2-7, is as follows: KAGVTQTPRYLIKTRGQQVTLSCSPISGHRSVSWYQQTPGQGLQFLFEYFSETQRNKGNFPGRFSGRQFSNSRSEMNVSTLELGDSALYLCASSPAGLTVLEQYFGPGTRLTVT.

The chain carries TRBV7-3 and TRBJ1-1, with a weak D call TRBD1 (5 bases). V was trimmed by 5 bases and J by 5 bases, leaving 15 bases between them. The CDR3 consists of 14 residues. Germline V gives CDR1 SGHTA, CDR2 FQGTGA. CDR3 residues: CASSPRDGGTEAFF. The CDR3 DNA reads as TGTGCCAGCAGCCCCCGGGACGGAGGGACTGAAGCTTTCTTT.

The chain carries TRBV6-5 and TRBJ1-6, with D unresolved. CDR3 size: 15 residues. Germline CDR1 and CDR2: MNHEY and SVGAGI. V shed 5 bases and J shed 10 bases, with 18 bases lying between them. In DNA, the CDR3 is TGTGCCAGCAGTCAGACCCTGGCCTTAAGGTCACCCCTCCACTTT. Protein product: CASSQTLALRSPLHF.

V is TRBV11-2 and J is TRBJ1-3; 7 nucleotides match TRBD1. The V segment lost 7 bases and the J segment 0 bases; nucleotides outside the gene matches: 9. The germline CDR1 and CDR2 sequences are SGHAT and FQNNGV. The CDR3 runs to 16 residues. The CDR3 sequence is CASTRVRGPSGNTIYF. Here the CDR3 DNA reads TGTGCCAGCACCAGAGTAAGGGGGCCCTCTGGAAACACCATATATTTT.

The gene calls are TRBV28 and TRBJ2-5; possibly TRBD1 or TRBD2 for D (5 bases each). V was pared by 3 bases and J by 5 bases, with 7 bases between. This CDR3 has 12 amino acids. Germline V gene data show CDR1 as MDHEN and CDR2 as SYDVKM. DNA of the CDR3: TGTGCCAGCAGTTTTTGGGGGGAGACCCAGTACTTC. Translation gives CASSFWGETQYF.

The J gene is TRBJ2-7, the V gene TRBV5-8; 14 bases match TRBD2. This CDR3 region has 18 residues. V lost 2 bases, J lost 0 bases, and 7 bases stayed unmatched. The V gene's germline CDR1 is SGHTS and CDR2 YDEGEE. The CDR3 loop is CASSFRTSGRPSSYEQYF. The CDR3 bases are TGTGCCAGCAGCTTCCGGACTAGCGGGAGGCCGAGCTCCTACGAGCAGTACTTC.

The rearrangement links TRBV2 to TRBJ1-2; TRBD1 agrees at 9 bases. This CDR3 is built from 16 residues. The V and J ends lost 8 bases and 4 bases, in that order; junction bases with no gene match: 14. CDR1 and CDR2 (germline): SNHLY, FYNNEI. The CDR3 bases are TGTGCCAGCCCGCAAGCTCCGGGACAGGGAGGCTATGGCTACACCTTC. As protein: CASPQAPGQGGYGYTF.

The chain uses TRBV6-2 or TRBV6-3 and TRBJ1-2; D might be TRBD1 (5 bases). V gave up 0 bases and J gave up 0 bases, with 11 bases separating them. CDR3 length equals 16 residues. Germline CDR1 MNHEY, CDR2 SVGEGT. CDR3 protein: CASSYSGVDANYGYTF. The CDR3 coding sequence is TGTGCCAGCAGTTACTCAGGGGTTGACGCTAACTATGGCTACACCTTC.

This chain connects TRBV6-5 to TRBJ1-1; no clear D. The CDR3 contains 15 residues. Between the trimmed V and J ends, which lost 2 bases and 1 base, there was a span of 11 bases. Germline CDR1 and CDR2: MNHEY and SVGAGI. The CDR3 sequence: CASSYPRRANTEAFF. CDR3 sequence (DNA): TGTGCCAGCAGTTACCCCAGACGGGCGAACACTGAAGCTTTCTTT.

The J gene is TRBJ1-3, the V gene TRBV6-5; TRBD1 aligns across 8 bases. V lost 7 bases, J lost 0 bases, and 5 bases stayed unmatched. The CDR3 has 15 residues. Germline CDR1 MNHEY, CDR2 SVGAGI. Here the CDR3 reads CASTPGQASGNTIYF. The DNA of the CDR3 is TGTGCCAGCACCCCGGGACAGGCCTCTGGAAACACCATATATTTT.

The V gene is TRBV21-1, the J gene TRBJ2-1; TRBD2 reflects the table's D call only, with no check against the DNA. TRBV21-1 is labeled a pseudogene. The CDR3 runs to 15 residues. The CDR3 DNA is TGTGCCAGCTCTTCAGGACTTAGCTCCTACAATGAGCAGTTCTTC. This sequence encodes CASSSGLSSYNEQFF.

The V call is TRBV27, the J call TRBJ1-1; 7 nucleotides agree with TRBD1. Germline CDR1 and CDR2: MNHEY and SMNVEV (reference sequence). V was pared by 7 bases and J by 4 bases, with 9 bases of the junction left unmatched. The CDR3 extends over 14 amino acids. CDR3 sequence: CASIRTGSVTEAFF. CDR3 nucleotides: TGTGCCAGCATTCGGACAGGTTCGGTCACTGAAGCTTTCTTT.